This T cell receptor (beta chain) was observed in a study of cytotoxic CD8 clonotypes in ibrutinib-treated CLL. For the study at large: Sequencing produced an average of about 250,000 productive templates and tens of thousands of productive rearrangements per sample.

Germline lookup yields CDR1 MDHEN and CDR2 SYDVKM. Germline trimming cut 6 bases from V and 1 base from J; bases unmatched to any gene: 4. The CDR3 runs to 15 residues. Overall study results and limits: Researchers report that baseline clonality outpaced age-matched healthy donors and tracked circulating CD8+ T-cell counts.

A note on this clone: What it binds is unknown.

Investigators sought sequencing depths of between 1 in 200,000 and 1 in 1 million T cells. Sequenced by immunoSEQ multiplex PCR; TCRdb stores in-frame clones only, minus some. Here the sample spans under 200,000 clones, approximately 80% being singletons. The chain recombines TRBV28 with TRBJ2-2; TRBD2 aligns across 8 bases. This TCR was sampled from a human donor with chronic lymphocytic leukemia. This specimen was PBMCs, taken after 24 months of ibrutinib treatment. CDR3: CASSRGGLNTGELFF. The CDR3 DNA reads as TGTGCCAGCAGCCGGGGGGGGCTGAACACCGGGGAGCTGTTTTTT. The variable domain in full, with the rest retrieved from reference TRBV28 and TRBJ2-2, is DVKVTQSSRYLVKRTGEKVFLECVQDMDHENMFWYRQDPGLGLRLIYFSYDVKMKEKGDIPEGYSVSREKKERFSLILESASTNQTSMYLCASSRGGLNTGELFFGEGSRLTVL.